The following is a TCR beta chain sequence with its context. This clonotype was observed many times. Which antigen it targets is not known. Per-nucleotide qualities are absent, and no much larger clonotype sits a single base away. The sample comes from a study of T cell repertoires in cytomegalovirus infection (dated 2019 in TCRdb). Some background on the complete study: Donor HLA type was relevant to the analysis, because carriage of CMV infection together with the matching HLA type was indicated by public TCR beta signatures. The full study reports these points: The ex vivo response was dominated by HLA-C-restricted CMV-specific TCR beta clonotypes, which also provided the single most frequent clonotype in two of eight donors. In both this cohort and an independent roughly 350-donor cohort, the cumulative frequency of public TCR beta family members distinguished carriers of CMV infection plus the relevant HLA type.

V and J are trimmed by 5 bases and 6 bases, and the gene matches miss 10 bases of the junction. From the germline V gene, CDR1 is SGHTA and CDR2 is FQGNSA. The CDR3 covers 14 residues, taking in both the cysteine and the phenylalanine. The CDR3 DNA has 42 bases and is translated from base 1. These reads were obtained on an Illumina HiSeq 1500. Clones were called with MiXCR by TCRdb after fastp trimmed the public reads at Q25, and only in-frame beta chains were retained. Identical CDR3 protein sequences are pooled into one entry, listed with their most common genes and DNA. This sample comprises 350,000 to 450,000 distinct CDR3 sequences, 15% to 20% of them detected only once. The ten largest clones take up approximately 10% of the sample.

The TCR originated in a human donor in good health (CMV status not recorded). Some clones in this sample may be carry-over from other donors' samples. Sequencing was done on a sample of PBMCs. The rearranged chain carries TRBV7-2 and TRBJ2-7; TRBD2 agrees with 7 junctional bases. In nucleotide form, the sequence is TGTGCCAGCAGCCCCCAATGGGGGGGGTCCGAGCAGTACTTC. It translates to CASSPQWGGSEQYF.